This TCR beta chain was captured in a study of CD8+ T cells in alopecia areata. Across the study: Those patients who were treated received oral tofacitinib, which was given at 5 to 10 mg twice daily for moderate-to-severe alopecia areata.

The CDR3 length is 15 residues. Germline V CDR1 and CDR2: SGHRS, YFSETQ. J was trimmed by 7 bases and V by 0 bases; bases with no gene match: 7. As for treatment: oral pan-JAK inhibitor, 5-10 mg twice daily. After isolation, RNA underwent reverse transcription to generate cDNA as the sequencing template. Sequencing was performed with immunoSEQ multiplex PCR; in TCRdb, only in-frame clones are kept and a portion is missing. The data contain about 200,000 clones, around two fifths of them singletons. The chain has TRBV5-1 and TRBJ1-5, with TRBD1 matching 7 bases. The starting material was CD4+ T cells sorted from blood, obtained at roughly week 30, from a patient treated with tofacitinib. The TCR sequence derives from a human donor with alopecia areata. The CDR3 here is CASSLEGGAGQPQHF. For the CDR3, the DNA is TGCGCCAGCAGCTTGGAAGGGGGCGCCGGACAGCCCCAGCATTTT.